The next 13 T cell receptor beta chains were all read from a single sample in a study of cytomegalovirus exposure and HLA in healthy donors. In the PCR, 60 Vbeta and 13 Jbeta primers were used. Method: immunoSEQ multiplex PCR; TCRdb's copy keeps in-frame clones and lacks some. Among some 160,000 clones listed, approximately 73% were seen once. Sequencing used PBMCs. Receptor source: a woman between 18 and 29 years old in good health and CMV-seropositive.

The CDR3 DNA reads as TGTGCCAGTAGTATCCCAGGGAGGGACACTGAAGCTTTCTTT. The encoded protein is CASSIPGRDTEAFF. V gene TRBV19 combines with J gene TRBJ1-1; the D gene is possibly TRBD1 (5 bases). V gave up 3 bases and J gave up 3 bases, with 11 bases separating them. The CDR3 totals 14 residues. Germline loops: CDR1 LNHDA, CDR2 SQIVND (reference sequence).

This clone was detected only once. The chain couples TRBV7-9 to TRBJ1-2, with D possibly matching TRBD1 (6 bases). Trimming removed 5 bases at V and 6 bases at J, with 13 bases between. In germline, CDR1 is SEHNR, CDR2 FQNEAQ (reference sequence). This CDR3 is built from 13 residues. The CDR3 is CASSLRQENGYTF. Here the CDR3 DNA reads TGTGCCAGCAGCCTGAGACAGGAGAATGGCTACACCTTC.

For the CDR3, the DNA is TGTGCCAGCAGCGGGACAGGAGCTCCCTACAATGAGCAGTTCTTC. It encodes CASSGTGAPYNEQFF. The V gene is TRBV9, the J gene TRBJ2-1; 7 nucleotides align to TRBD1. The germline gives CDR1 SGDLS, CDR2 YYNGEE. This CDR3 is 15 amino acids long. The trim removed 3 bases at V and 2 bases at J, leaving 5 bases unmatched. Drawing the rest from reference TRBV9 and TRBJ2-1, the complete variable domain is DSGVTQTPKHLITATGQRVTLRCSPRSGDLSVYWYQQSLDQGLQFLIQYYNGEERAKGNILERFSAQQFPDLHSELNLSSLELGDSALYFCASSGTGAPYNEQFFGPGTRLTVL.

This clone was counted once. The chain uses TRBV9 and TRBJ2-6; 9 bases are shared with TRBD2. With V trimmed by 0 bases and J by 2 bases, 6 bases remained unmatched. The CDR3 is made up of 18 amino acids. Germline-derived CDR1 and CDR2 are SGDLS and YYNGEE. CDR3 nucleotides: TGTGCCAGCAGCGTAGAGTTAGCGGGGGCCACTGGGGCCAACGTCCTGACTTTC. Translated: CASSVELAGATGANVLTF.

The sample holds a few counts of this clone. This chain uses TRBV30 with TRBJ2-7; 13 nucleotides agree with TRBD2. Germline CDR1 reads GTSNPN; CDR2 reads SVGIG (reference sequence). V gave up 2 bases and J gave up 7 bases; unmatched junction bases: 5. This CDR3 spans 14 amino acids. The CDR3 sequence is CAWSRGLAGAEQYF. In DNA form, the CDR3 reads TGTGCCTGGAGTCGCGGACTAGCGGGGGCGGAGCAGTACTTC.

This clone has just one count. This chain uses TRBV25-1 with TRBJ1-1, with TRBD1 as a possible D gene (6 bases). Trimming pared 1 base from V and 1 base from J, leaving 10 bases between. Germline loops: CDR1 MGHDK, CDR2 SYGVNS. The length of the CDR3 is 15 residues. The CDR3 loop is CASSESGRGNTEAFF. CDR3 nucleotide sequence: TGTGCCAGCAGTGAATCGGGCAGGGGGAACACTGAAGCTTTCTTT.

The genes are TRBV10-3 and TRBJ2-3; 9 positions agree with TRBD1. Germline CDR1 reads ENHRY; CDR2 reads SYGVKD. Germline trimming cut 0 bases from V and 5 bases from J; bases unmatched to any gene: 3. The CDR3 has 15 residues. The CDR3 protein is CAISESRDRVDTQYF. The CDR3 DNA reads TGTGCCATCAGTGAGTCCCGGGACAGGGTAGATACGCAGTATTTT.

Here the CDR3 DNA reads TGCAGCGTTGAAGACATGGGGGGGCCGGGTTCCGGGGAGCTGTTTTTT. This translates into CSVEDMGGPGSGELFF. The J gene is TRBJ2-2, the V gene TRBV29-1; D possibly corresponds to TRBD2 (7 bases). V dropped 0 bases and J dropped 6 bases, with 17 bases sitting between them. The length of the CDR3 is 16 residues. Germline V gene sequence: CDR1 SQVTM, CDR2 ANQGSEA.

With regard to this clone: Its ends do not fully match the called genes, so a read error is possible. The chain carries TRBV7-7 and TRBJ2-5; 10 bases are a match to TRBD2. From germline, CDR1 is SSHAT and CDR2 FNYEAQ (reference sequence). The CDR3 sequence is 16 residues long. The CDR3 spells CASSSGAGGPLETQYF. The CDR3 DNA sequence: TGTGCTAGCAGCTCCGGAGCGGGGGGGCCTCTTGAGACCCAGTACTTC.

This sequence joins TRBV25-1 and TRBJ1-4; 8 nucleotides align to TRBD1. CDR3 length: 14 amino acids. Trimming cost V 7 bases and J 4 bases; bases outside gene matches: 5. Germline CDR1 is MGHDK and CDR2 is SYGVNS. The CDR3 is CASTGQGVNEKLFF. DNA for the CDR3: TGTGCCAGCACCGGACAGGGAGTTAATGAAAAACTGTTTTTT.

The rearrangement uses TRBV4-3 and TRBJ2-5; 8 bases match TRBD1. The CDR3 length is 18 residues. Germline V gene sequence: CDR1 LGHNA, CDR2 YSLEER. J was trimmed by 4 bases and V by 1 base; bases with no gene match: 14. In DNA form, the CDR3 reads TGCGCCAGCAGCCAAGGGGTTAAGGGCGGAACAGGGGGAGAGACCCAGTACTTC. It codes for CASSQGVKGGTGGETQYF.

The chain carries TRBV7-2 and TRBJ2-7; D is possibly TRBD1 (8 bases). The germline CDR1 and CDR2 sequences are SGHTA and FQGNSA. CDR3 length: 13 amino acids. Trimming stripped 3 bases from V and 7 bases from J, with 13 bases between. CDR3 sequence (DNA): TGTGCCAGCAGCTTCGACAGGGGAGGGGAGCAGTACTTC. Its translation: CASSFDRGGEQYF.

In this sample, this clone turned up a few times. The CDR3 here is CAINQPGLASGTDTQYF. The CDR3 DNA follows: TGTGCCATCAACCAACCGGGACTAGCCTCTGGCACAGATACGCAGTATTTT. The rearrangement uses TRBV10-3 and TRBJ2-3; 9 bases match TRBD2. J gave up 1 base and V 7 bases, and 12 bases lay outside the gene matches. This CDR3 has 17 residues. The germline V gene has CDR1 ENHRY and CDR2 SYGVKD.